The 29 T cell receptor beta chains presented below share a single source sample, sequenced in a study of CD8+ T cells in alopecia areata. Investigators isolated RNA and reverse transcribed it into cDNA to act as the sequencing template. The data were produced by immunoSEQ multiplex PCR, yet TCRdb's version contains in-frame clones alone and is incomplete. The sample carries 150,000 to 200,000 clones, around 71% recorded once. Stated treatment: oral pan-JAK inhibitor, 5-10 mg twice daily. The specimen comprised CD4+ T cells sorted from blood, sampled at week 4, from a patient treated with tofacitinib. Receptors were obtained from a human donor with alopecia areata.

The rearrangement joins TRBV19 to TRBJ1-1; D is possibly TRBD1 (5 bases). Germline V CDR1 and CDR2: LNHDA, SQIVND (reference sequence). The CDR3 extends over 14 amino acids. The ends were cut back, 5 bases at V and 0 bases at J, with 10 bases in the middle. The CDR3 reads CASSQGFVNTEAFF. The CDR3 DNA is TGTGCCAGTAGTCAGGGATTCGTGAACACTGAAGCTTTCTTT.

This clone has just a few counts. The chain joins TRBV11-3 to TRBJ2-1; D is ambiguous. Trimming took 2 bases from V and 2 from J, leaving 4 bases between them. The CDR3 covers 13 residues. Germline CDR1 reads SGHNT; CDR2 reads YENEEA. The CDR3 sequence: CASSLNPYNEQFF. CDR3 DNA: TGTGCCAGCAGCTTAAACCCCTACAATGAGCAGTTCTTC.

The chain combines TRBV29-1 with TRBJ2-1; tentative D call: TRBD1 (6 bases). The germline CDR1 and CDR2 sequences are SQVTM and ANQGSEA. The V and J ends lost 7 bases and 6 bases respectively, with 22 bases between them. The CDR3 covers 15 residues. Here the CDR3 DNA reads TGCAGCGCCATACCTTTTACAGGGCTATCCAATGAGCAGTTCTTC. Translating it yields CSAIPFTGLSNEQFF.

The CDR3, as DNA: TGTGCCTGGACAGCAGGGATTTATGGCTACACCTTC. It codes for CAWTAGIYGYTF. The chain recombines TRBV30 with TRBJ1-2, with D possibly matching TRBD1 (5 bases). V lost 4 bases and J 5 bases, leaving 11 bases between the germline ends. This CDR3 contains 12 residues. Germline V gene data show CDR1 as GTSNPN and CDR2 as SVGIG (reference sequence).

CDR3 protein: CASGTKQETQYF. DNA of the CDR3: TGTGCCAGCGGGACTAAACAAGAGACCCAGTACTTC. V gene TRBV18 combines with J gene TRBJ2-5; TRBD2 agrees at 7 bases. Per germline, CDR1 KGHSH and CDR2 LQKENI. V shed 8 bases and J 2 bases; nucleotides not matched to a gene: 2. The CDR3 length is 12 residues.

The CDR3 coding sequence is TGTGCCAGCAGTTACTCGGTCCAGACCACCGGGGAGCTGTTTTTT. It specifies CASSYSVQTTGELFF. The chain joins TRBV6-5 to TRBJ2-2, with unresolved D. The V gene lost 0 bases and the J gene lost 4 bases, with 9 bases spanning the gap. The CDR3 sequence is 15 residues long. Per the germline V gene, CDR1 is MNHEY and CDR2 is SVGAGI.

Worth noting for this clone: The sample has other DNA sequences that encode this CDR3 too. The chain uses TRBV18 and TRBJ1-2, with TRBD1 as a possible D gene (6 bases). CDR1 and CDR2 from the germline V gene are KGHSH and LQKENI. V gave up 1 base and J gave up 7 bases, with 10 bases separating them. This CDR3 spans 13 amino acids. CDR3 protein: CASSPQGERGYTF. In DNA, the CDR3 is TGTGCCAGCTCACCACAGGGGGAACGTGGCTACACCTTC.

The genes are TRBV5-1 and TRBJ2-7; TRBD1 agrees at 10 bases. The junction had 5 bases not matched to a gene; V was cut back by 4 bases and J by 4 bases. From germline, CDR1 is SGHRS and CDR2 YFSETQ. This CDR3 is built from 14 residues. The CDR3, as DNA: TGCGCCAGCAGCCTGTGGACAGGGGGTTACGAGCAGTACTTC. This encodes CASSLWTGGYEQYF.

This clone was seen a few times. V and J are TRBV5-1 and TRBJ2-5; the D is unclear. The CDR3 sequence is 13 residues long. V was trimmed by 4 bases and J by 5 bases, leaving 12 bases between them. Germline assignment: CDR1 SGHRS and CDR2 YFSETQ. DNA of the CDR3: TGCGCCAGCAGCCTGCCCCCCGTCGAGACCCAGTACTTC. Translating gives CASSLPPVETQYF. The variable domain in full, with the rest retrieved from reference TRBV5-1 and TRBJ2-5, is KAGVTQTPRYLIKTRGQQVTLSCSPISGHRSVSWYQQTPGQGLQFLFEYFSETQRNKGNFPGRFSGRQFSNSRSEMNVSTLELGDSALYLCASSLPPVETQYFGPGTRLLVL.

The gene calls are TRBV9 and TRBJ1-2, with no clear D. This CDR3 comprises 13 residues. Germline V CDR1 and CDR2: SGDLS, YYNGEE. The V end was cut by 3 bases, the J end by 8 bases, with 14 bases between. CDR3 in amino acids: CASSGKGPGGYTF. CDR3 bases: TGTGCCAGCAGCGGGAAGGGCCCGGGGGGCTACACCTTC.

This clone was seen a handful of times. The J gene is TRBJ2-7, the V gene TRBV10-3, with 10 bases aligning to TRBD1. V lost 2 bases to trimming and J lost 3 bases; unmatched junction nucleotides: 1. This CDR3 spans 14 amino acids. CDR1 and CDR2 (germline): ENHRY, SYGVKD. The CDR3 DNA reads TGTGCCATCAGTGAGGACAGGGGGCGCTACGAGCAGTACTTC. This translates into CAISEDRGRYEQYF.

The chain employs TRBV2 and TRBJ1-2; D ambiguous. The CDR3 extends over 13 amino acids. Looked up from germline, CDR1 is SNHLY and CDR2 is FYNNEI. The V and J ends lost 5 bases and 5 bases respectively, with 12 bases between them. The CDR3 region is CASSPPKIYGYTF. The CDR3 coding sequence is TGTGCCAGCAGTCCTCCCAAGATTTATGGCTACACCTTC. The full variable domain, with the rest looked up from reference TRBV2 and TRBJ1-2, is EPEVTQTPSHQVTQMGQEVILRCVPISNHLYFYWYRQILGQKVEFLVSFYNNEISEKSEIFDDQFSVERPDGSNFTLKIRSTKLEDSAMYFCASSPPKIYGYTFGSGTRLTVV.

This clone was counted once. CDR3 sequence (DNA): TGTGCCAGCAGCTCGGCGGACTCCTACGAGCAGTACTTC. It yields the protein CASSSADSYEQYF. J is TRBJ2-5 and V is TRBV7-2, with unresolved D. TRBJ2-7 matches the DNA end more closely, so the J call is doubtful. Germline CDR1 SGHTA, CDR2 FQGNSA. CDR3 size: 13 residues.

The chain couples TRBV7-2 to TRBJ1-6; D gene uncertain. CDR1 SGHTA and CDR2 FQGNSA come from the germline V gene. This CDR3 has 12 residues. Trimming stripped 0 bases from V and 8 bases from J, with 2 bases between. The CDR3 DNA sequence: TGTGCCAGCAGCTTAGCAGATTCACCCCTCCACTTT. This sequence encodes CASSLADSPLHF.

There are a few counts of this clone. This chain connects TRBV9 to TRBJ2-5; no definite D call. This CDR3 is 12 amino acids long. Trimming pared 0 bases from V and 4 bases from J, leaving 4 bases between. The germline V gene encodes CDR1 SGDLS and CDR2 YYNGEE. The CDR3 region is CASSVGTETQYF. The DNA of the CDR3 is TGTGCCAGCAGCGTAGGGACAGAGACCCAGTACTTC.

The gene calls are TRBV25-1 and TRBJ2-1; no firm D call. Germline values: CDR1 MGHDK, CDR2 SYGVNS. The ends were cut back, 0 bases at V and 8 bases at J, with 8 bases in the middle. The CDR3 is 13 amino acids. CDR3 sequence reads: CASSEYERDEQFF. Here the CDR3 DNA reads TGTGCCAGCAGTGAATATGAACGGGATGAGCAGTTCTTC.

The chain recombines TRBV18 with TRBJ2-1; TRBD2 matches at 11 bases. The J segment lost 8 bases and the V segment lost 3 bases, leaving 9 bases of the junction unmatched. In germline, CDR1 is KGHSH, CDR2 LQKENI. CDR3 length equals 16 residues. The CDR3 DNA sequence: TGTGCCAGCTCACCGTTGGCTAGCGGGGGGCCGGATGAGCAGTTCTTC. Translating gives CASSPLASGGPDEQFF.

The chain joins TRBV18 to TRBJ1-6, with 8 bases lining up with TRBD1. This CDR3 is 17 amino acids long. Trimming removed 5 bases from V and 9 bases from J; junction bases left unmatched: 15. Germline V lookup: CDR1 KGHSH, CDR2 LQKENI. CDR3 in DNA: TGTGCCAGCTCATCCGGGACAGGCGGGGTTGGAACTTCACCCCTCCACTTT. This codes for CASSSGTGGVGTSPLHF.

This clone was counted a single time. The chain employs TRBV14 and TRBJ1-1; D unresolved. Germline V gives CDR1 SGHDN, CDR2 FVKESK. The CDR3 is 13 residues long. Trimming shortened V by 3 bases and J by 2 bases, and 7 bases separated the two germline ends. DNA for the CDR3: TGTGCCAGCAGCCACTATATCAACACTGAAGCTTTCTTT. It translates to CASSHYINTEAFF.

This clone showed up just a few times. J is TRBJ1-2 and V is TRBV4-1, with 8 bases that match TRBD1. The CDR3 length is 17 residues. V trimming: 4 bases; J trimming: 5 bases; junction bases outside the gene matches: 15. Germline V gene sequence: CDR1 MGHRA, CDR2 YSYEKL. CDR3 residues: CASSPSGDRGIGYGYTF. The CDR3 coding sequence is TGCGCCAGCAGCCCCTCGGGCGACAGGGGTATTGGGTATGGCTACACCTTC.

The chain uses TRBV18 and TRBJ2-5; possible D gene TRBD1, 6 bases. The CDR3 consists of 12 residues. Trimming took 6 bases from V and 4 from J, leaving 9 bases between them. Germline CDR1 reads KGHSH; CDR2 reads LQKENI. CDR3 region: CASSTGSETQYF. CDR3 coding DNA: TGTGCCAGCTCGACAGGTTCAGAGACCCAGTACTTC.

This chain links TRBV13 with TRBJ2-5, with 9 bases identical to TRBD2. Germline assignment: CDR1 PRHDT and CDR2 FYEKMQ (reference sequence). This CDR3 spans 15 amino acids. With 1 base clipped from V and 5 bases from J, the junction kept 5 bases outside the gene matches. CDR3 loop: CASSLAPSGEETQYF. CDR3 coding DNA: TGTGCCAGCAGCTTAGCCCCTAGCGGGGAGGAGACCCAGTACTTC.

A few counts support this clone. This chain joins TRBV30 and TRBJ1-3; tentative D call: TRBD1 (5 bases). The CDR3 covers 16 residues. With 0 bases removed from V and 1 base from J, the gap between germline ends came to 13 bases. Germline V gene lookup returns CDR1 GTSNPN and CDR2 SVGIG (reference sequence). DNA for the CDR3: TGTGCCTGGAGTGTACGAGGGGCCATGTCTGGAAACACCATATATTTT. It encodes CAWSVRGAMSGNTIYF. The variable domain in full, with the rest retrieved from reference TRBV30 and TRBJ1-3, is SQTIHQWPATLVQPVGSPLSLECTVEGTSNPNLYWYRQAAGRGLQLLFYSVGIGQISSEVPQNLSASRPQDRQFILSSKKLLLSDSGFYLCAWSVRGAMSGNTIYFGEGSWLTVV.

The V and J genes are TRBV7-9 and TRBJ1-4; no reliable D call. The V end lost 5 bases, the J end lost 7 bases, and 14 bases lay between the germline ends. Germline V gene lookup returns CDR1 SEHNR and CDR2 FQNEAQ (reference sequence). The CDR3 sequence is 14 residues long. CDR3 amino acids: CASSPSGRGEKLFF. The CDR3, as DNA: TGTGCCAGCAGCCCGAGCGGGAGAGGTGAAAAACTGTTTTTT.

V is TRBV29-1 and J is TRBJ2-5; a weak D match, TRBD2 (5 bases). Deletions cut 7 bases from V and 6 bases from J, with 18 bases between. Per the germline V gene, CDR1 is SQVTM and CDR2 is ANQGSEA. This CDR3 comprises 13 residues. The CDR3 DNA sequence: TGCAGCGCGGCCCATTTAGGGAGCAAGACCCAGTACTTC. As protein: CSAAHLGSKTQYF. Using reference TRBV29-1 and TRBJ2-5 for the parts outside the CDR3, the full variable domain is SAVISQKPSRDICQRGTSLTIQCQVDSQVTMMFWYRQQPGQSLTLIATANQGSEATYESGFVIDKFPISRPNLTFSTLTVSNMSPEDSSIYLCSAAHLGSKTQYFGPGTRLLVL.

This clone occurred once. The chain couples TRBV6-5 to TRBJ1-6; D call uncertain. V gave up 2 bases and J gave up 9 bases, with 5 bases separating them. The CDR3 is 12 residues long. Germline values: CDR1 MNHEY, CDR2 SVGAGI. As DNA, the CDR3 is TGTGCCAGCAGTTACGAGGGTTCACCCCTCCACTTT. Residues: CASSYEGSPLHF.

The sample holds a few counts of this clone. The chain combines TRBV7-2 with TRBJ1-1; D uncertain. Per the germline V gene, CDR1 is SGHTA and CDR2 is FQGNSA. The CDR3 loop spans 14 amino acids. V dropped 0 bases and J dropped 1 base, with 6 bases sitting between them. CDR3 nucleotide sequence: TGTGCCAGCAGCTTAGCGAGCCAGAACACTGAAGCTTTCTTT. Protein: CASSLASQNTEAFF.

V is TRBV15 and J is TRBJ1-5; weak D call: TRBD1 (5 bases). The V gene's germline CDR1 is LNHNV and CDR2 YYDKDF (reference sequence). V lost 5 bases to trimming and J lost 1 base, with 9 bases between them. The CDR3 covers 14 residues. The DNA for the CDR3 is TGTGCCACCAGCTGGGGGGTAAGCAATCAGCCCCAGCATTTT. It is translated as CATSWGVSNQPQHF.

The chain joins TRBV30 to TRBJ1-2; TRBD1 matches at 7 bases. There are 14 residues in the CDR3. From germline, CDR1 is GTSNPN and CDR2 SVGIG (reference sequence). Trimming took 2 bases from V and 4 from J; bases not matched to a gene: 7. Written as DNA, the CDR3 is TGTGCCTGGAGTCCCGTTGCAGGGGGCTATGGCTACACCTTC. It yields the protein CAWSPVAGGYGYTF.